What follows is one T cell receptor (beta chain) and its context. No cognate antigen has been identified for it. Base qualities are not recorded, but no much larger clone differs from it by a single base. The data are from a study of OX40 agonist ivuxolimab in advanced cancers. About the study as a whole: Ivuxolimab was an agonistic, fully human IgG2 monoclonal antibody directed against OX40 (CD134), a costimulatory receptor. Peripheral TCRbeta sequencing was intended to test whether TCR sequence diversity was altered and clonal T-cell expansion was caused by ivuxolimab. Prior anti-PD-1, anti-PD-L1 or anti-CTLA-4 therapy was permitted, and about 40% of dose-escalation patients had received checkpoint inhibitors. Partial responses were achieved by three dose-escalation patients, of whom one had hepatocellular carcinoma and two had cutaneous melanoma. Of the roughly 51 patients in dose escalation, about 20 had hepatocellular carcinoma, some 15 had melanoma, 9 had renal cell carcinoma and 9 had head and neck cancer. The paper reports the monotherapy dose-escalation portion (N of about 50 patients) of the phase I ivuxolimab trial. In the dose-escalation cohort, 70% to 85% of patients were male, and the mean age was approximately 64 years, with a range of about 20 to 90. Intravenous ivuxolimab was administered to patients every 2 weeks at six dose levels: 0.01, 0.1, 0.3, 1.5, 3 and 10 mg/kg.

Genomic DNA was extracted from sorted cells for sequencing of the TCRbeta CDR3 region. The immunoSEQ Assay was used to sequence the TCRbeta CDR3 regions. Here the immuneACCESS table is served through TCRdb, limited to in-frame sequences with V and J called. Missing clones are a known gap in these copies; in checked studies unresolved V genes cover under half, and the rest lacks a known reason. This sample lists about 50,000 clones; 80% to 95% were detected once. Almost 25% of the sample is in the top ten clones. From its cysteine to its phenylalanine, the CDR3 spans 13 amino acids. The only DNA kept is the CDR3, 39 bases in frame from the first base. The CDR1 and CDR2 encoded by the germline V gene are MNHEY and SVGAGI. Relative to germline, V is 0 bases shorter and J is 5 bases shorter, with 4 bases between their ends. Results and caveats for the whole study, not just this receptor: The antigen specificity of the peripheral T cells that underwent clonal expansion was not determined. Low levels of normalized T-cell clonal expansion were also shown by some nonresponding patients. After ivuxolimab, CD8+ T cells had more expanded clones than CD4+ T cells on average. Partial responders in the 0.1-3.0 mg/kg groups had among the lowest normalized peripheral clonal expansion, especially among CD8+ T cells. At doses of 0.1 to 3.0 mg/kg, clonal expansion of both CD4+ and CD8+ T cells in blood was seen between baseline and week 6.

Patients with a history of autoimmune disease or receiving systemic immunosuppression were excluded from the trial. Peripheral blood for TCR sequencing was collected from all dose cohorts at baseline, on cycle 4 day 1, and on cycle 7 day 1. The samples were drawn from a first-in-human, open-label, multicenter phase I dose-escalation trial of ivuxolimab. Adults with locally advanced or metastatic melanoma, renal cell carcinoma, hepatocellular carcinoma or head and neck squamous cell carcinoma were enrolled in the trial. Before TCR sequencing, CD4+ and CD8+ T cells were separately sorted from peripheral blood.

This receptor was obtained from an adult with an advanced solid tumor such as melanoma, head and neck, liver or kidney cancer. Sequencing was performed on CD4+ or CD8+ T cells sorted from blood, taken in a trial of the OX40 agonist ivuxolimab. The rearranged chain carries TRBV6-5 and TRBJ1-4; there is no confident call for the D gene. In nucleotides, the sequence is TGTGCCAGCAGTTACTCACTGAATGAAAAACTGTTTTTT. It specifies CASSYSLNEKLFF.